This T cell receptor beta chain was sequenced in a study of cytotoxic CD8 clonotypes in ibrutinib-treated CLL. Study details: In all, about a dozen patients were relapsed/refractory, some 14 were treatment-naive and roughly 18 were IGHV unmutated. 24 partial and 2 complete responses; at median approximately 68 months, roughly 15 remitted, roughly 12 progressed. Response sampling took place at median 12 months of treatment, range 6 to 36.

A 1 in 200,000 to 1 in 1 million T cell depth was the sequencing target. Some clones are missing from TCRdb's copy, which holds only in-frame ones; the method was immunoSEQ multiplex PCR. The table shows about 50,000 clones, with about 50% occurring only once. Germline V lookup: CDR1 SGHRS, CDR2 YFSETQ. The CDR3 spans 14 residues. V shed 6 bases and J shed 2 bases, with 15 bases lying between them. The specimen comprised PBMCs, sampled after 24 months of ibrutinib treatment. The origin of this receptor is a human donor with chronic lymphocytic leukemia. The gene calls are TRBV5-1 and TRBJ2-7, with D perhaps assigned TRBD1 or TRBD2 (6 bases each). CDR3 residues: CASNPMGGPYEQYF. The DNA of the CDR3 is TGCGCCAGCAACCCGATGGGGGGCCCCTACGAGCAGTACTTC.